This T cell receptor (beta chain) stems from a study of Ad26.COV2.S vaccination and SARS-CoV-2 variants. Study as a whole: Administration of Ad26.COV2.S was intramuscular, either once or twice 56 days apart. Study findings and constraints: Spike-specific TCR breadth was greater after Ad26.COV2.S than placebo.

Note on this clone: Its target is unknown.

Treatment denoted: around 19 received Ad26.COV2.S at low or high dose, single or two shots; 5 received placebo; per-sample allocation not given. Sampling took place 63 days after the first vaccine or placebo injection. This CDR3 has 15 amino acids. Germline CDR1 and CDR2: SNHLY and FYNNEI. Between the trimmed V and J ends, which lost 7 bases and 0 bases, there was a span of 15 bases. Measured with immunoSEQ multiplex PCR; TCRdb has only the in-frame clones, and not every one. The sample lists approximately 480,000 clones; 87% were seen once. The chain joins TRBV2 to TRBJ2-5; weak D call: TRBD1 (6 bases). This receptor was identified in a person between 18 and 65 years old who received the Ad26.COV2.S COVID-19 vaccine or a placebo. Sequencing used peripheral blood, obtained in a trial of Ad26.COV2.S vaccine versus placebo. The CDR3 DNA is TGTGCCAGCACCACTGGGGGCGCCCACCAAGAGACCCAGTACTTC. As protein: CASTTGGAHQETQYF.